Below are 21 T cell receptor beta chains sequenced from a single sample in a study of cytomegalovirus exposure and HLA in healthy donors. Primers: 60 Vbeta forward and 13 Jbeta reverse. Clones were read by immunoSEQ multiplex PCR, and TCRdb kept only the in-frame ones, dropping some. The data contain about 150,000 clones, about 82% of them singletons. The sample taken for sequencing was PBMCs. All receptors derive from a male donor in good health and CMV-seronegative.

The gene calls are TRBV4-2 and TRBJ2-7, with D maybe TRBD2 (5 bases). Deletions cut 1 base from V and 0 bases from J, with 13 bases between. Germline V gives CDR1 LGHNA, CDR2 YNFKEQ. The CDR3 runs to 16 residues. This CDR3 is CASSQGPAADSYEQYF. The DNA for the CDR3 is TGTGCCAGCAGCCAAGGCCCAGCGGCCGACTCCTACGAGCAGTACTTC.

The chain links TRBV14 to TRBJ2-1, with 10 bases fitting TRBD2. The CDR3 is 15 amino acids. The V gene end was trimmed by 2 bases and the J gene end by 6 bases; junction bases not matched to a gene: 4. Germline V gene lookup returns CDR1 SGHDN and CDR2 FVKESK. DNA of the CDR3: TGTGCCAGCAGCCAATTAGCGGGAGGAGTCAATGAGCAGTTCTTC. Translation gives CASSQLAGGVNEQFF.

CDR3 loop: CASRLAADTQYF. The CDR3 DNA follows: TGTGCCAGCAGACTAGCAGCAGATACGCAGTATTTT. The chain carries TRBV28 and TRBJ2-3, with D perhaps TRBD2 (6 bases). Trimming removed 6 bases at V and 4 bases at J, with 8 bases between. The CDR3 is 12 residues long. CDR1 MDHEN and CDR2 SYDVKM come from the germline V gene.

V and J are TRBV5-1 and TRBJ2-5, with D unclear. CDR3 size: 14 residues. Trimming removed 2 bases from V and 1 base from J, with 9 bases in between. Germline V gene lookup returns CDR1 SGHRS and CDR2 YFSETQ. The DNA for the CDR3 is TGCGCCAGCAGCTTAGGCGTAGCCCAAGAGACCCAGTACTTC. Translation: CASSLGVAQETQYF.

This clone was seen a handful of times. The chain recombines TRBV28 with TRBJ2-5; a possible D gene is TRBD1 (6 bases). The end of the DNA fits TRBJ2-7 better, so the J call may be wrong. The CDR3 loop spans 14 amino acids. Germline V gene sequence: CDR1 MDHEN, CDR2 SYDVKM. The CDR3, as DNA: TGTGCCAGCAGCCTACAGGGTGGGCCTTACGAGCAGTACTTC. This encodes CASSLQGGPYEQYF.

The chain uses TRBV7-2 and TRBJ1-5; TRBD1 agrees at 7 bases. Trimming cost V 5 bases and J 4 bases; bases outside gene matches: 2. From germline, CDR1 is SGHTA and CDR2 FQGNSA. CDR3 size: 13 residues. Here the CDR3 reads CASSVTGNQPQHF. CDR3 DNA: TGTGCCAGCAGCGTGACAGGGAATCAGCCCCAGCATTTT.

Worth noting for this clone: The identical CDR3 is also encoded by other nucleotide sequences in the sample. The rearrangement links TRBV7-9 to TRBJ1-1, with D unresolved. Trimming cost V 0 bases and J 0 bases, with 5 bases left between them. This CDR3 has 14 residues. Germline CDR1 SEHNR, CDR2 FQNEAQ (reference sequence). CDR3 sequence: CASSLARVNTEAFF. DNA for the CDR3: TGTGCCAGCAGCTTAGCGCGGGTGAACACTGAAGCTTTCTTT.

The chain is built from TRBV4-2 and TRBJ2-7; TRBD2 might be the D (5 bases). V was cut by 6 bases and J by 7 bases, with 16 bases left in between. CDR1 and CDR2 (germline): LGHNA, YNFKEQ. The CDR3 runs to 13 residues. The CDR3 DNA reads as TGTGCCAGCAGTCCCGGGATAGCGAGGGAGCAGTACTTC. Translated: CASSPGIAREQYF.

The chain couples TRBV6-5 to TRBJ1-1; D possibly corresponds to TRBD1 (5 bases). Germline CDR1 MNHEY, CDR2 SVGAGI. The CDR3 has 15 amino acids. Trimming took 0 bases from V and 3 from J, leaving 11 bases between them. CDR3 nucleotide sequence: TGTGCCAGCAGTTACTCGAACAGGATGCACACTGAAGCTTTCTTT. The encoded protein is CASSYSNRMHTEAFF.

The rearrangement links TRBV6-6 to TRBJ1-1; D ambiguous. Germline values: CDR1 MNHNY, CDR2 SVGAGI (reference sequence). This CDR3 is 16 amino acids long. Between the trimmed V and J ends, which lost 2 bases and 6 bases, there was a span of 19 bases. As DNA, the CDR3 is TGTGCCAGCAGTTACGGCCTCTCGGGGAAGGGTCCTGAAGCTTTCTTT. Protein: CASSYGLSGKGPEAFF.

This CDR3 reads CASSSGQTNQPQHF. In nucleotides, the CDR3 is TGTGCCAGCAGTTCCGGACAGACAAATCAGCCCCAGCATTTT. V usage is TRBV27 and J usage is TRBJ1-5; D is possibly TRBD1 (6 bases). Trimming stripped 4 bases from V and 4 bases from J, with 11 bases between. The CDR3 has 14 residues. Germline V lookup: CDR1 MNHEY, CDR2 SMNVEV (reference sequence).

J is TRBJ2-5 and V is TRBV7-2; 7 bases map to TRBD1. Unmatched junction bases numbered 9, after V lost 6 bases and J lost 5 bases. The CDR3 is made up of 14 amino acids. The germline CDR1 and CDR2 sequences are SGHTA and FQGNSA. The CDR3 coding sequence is TGTGCCAGCAGGCCGAGAGGGGGCCGGGAGACCCAGTACTTC. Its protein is CASRPRGGRETQYF.

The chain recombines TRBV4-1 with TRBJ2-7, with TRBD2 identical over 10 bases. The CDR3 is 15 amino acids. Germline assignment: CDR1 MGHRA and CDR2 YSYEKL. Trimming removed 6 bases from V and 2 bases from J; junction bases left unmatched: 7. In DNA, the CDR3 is TGCGCCAGCAGGCACCTAGCGGGGGAGGCCTACGAGCAGTACTTC. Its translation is CASRHLAGEAYEQYF.

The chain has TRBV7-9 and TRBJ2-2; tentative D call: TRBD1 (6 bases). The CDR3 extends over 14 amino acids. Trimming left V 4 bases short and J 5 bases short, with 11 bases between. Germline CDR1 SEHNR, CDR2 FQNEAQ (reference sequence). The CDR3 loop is CASSSNGQTGELFF. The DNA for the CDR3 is TGTGCCAGCAGCTCGAACGGACAGACCGGGGAGCTGTTTTTT. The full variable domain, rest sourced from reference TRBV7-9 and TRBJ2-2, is DTGVSQNPRHKITKRGQNVTFRCDPISEHNRLYWYRQTLGQGPEFLTYFQNEAQLEKSRLLSDRFSAERPKGSFSTLEIQRTEQGDSAMYLCASSSNGQTGELFFGEGSRLTVL.

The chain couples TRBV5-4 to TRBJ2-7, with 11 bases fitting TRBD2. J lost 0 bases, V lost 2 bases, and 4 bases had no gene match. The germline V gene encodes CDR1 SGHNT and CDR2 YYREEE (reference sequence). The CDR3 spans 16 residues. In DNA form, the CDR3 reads TGTGCCAGCAGCTTAATAGCGGGAGGGCCCTCCTACGAGCAGTACTTC. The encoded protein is CASSLIAGGPSYEQYF. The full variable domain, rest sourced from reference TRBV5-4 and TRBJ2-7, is ETGVTQSPTHLIKTRGQQVTLRCSSQSGHNTVSWYQQALGQGPQFIFQYYREEENGRGNFPPRFSGLQFPNYSSELNVNALELDDSALYLCASSLIAGGPSYEQYFGPGTRLTVT.

CDR3 sequence (DNA): TGTGCCAGTAGTATAGTAGGCGGGAGCATCAATGAGCAGTTCTTC. This codes for CASSIVGGSINEQFF. V gene TRBV19 combines with J gene TRBJ2-1; 7 nucleotides line up with TRBD2. Germline values: CDR1 LNHDA, CDR2 SQIVND (reference sequence). Unmatched junction bases numbered 6, after V lost 1 base and J lost 6 bases. The CDR3 totals 15 residues.

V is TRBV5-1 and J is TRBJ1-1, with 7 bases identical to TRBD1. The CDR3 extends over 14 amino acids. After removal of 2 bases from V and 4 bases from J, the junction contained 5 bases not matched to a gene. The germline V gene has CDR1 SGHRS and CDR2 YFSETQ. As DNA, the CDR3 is TGCGCCAGCAGCTTCAGGGGGTCTAGCACTGAAGCTTTCTTT. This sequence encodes CASSFRGSSTEAFF.

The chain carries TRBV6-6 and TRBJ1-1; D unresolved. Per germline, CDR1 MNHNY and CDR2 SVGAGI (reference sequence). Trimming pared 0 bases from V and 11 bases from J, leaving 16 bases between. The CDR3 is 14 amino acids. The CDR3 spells CASSYSFSDVGAFF. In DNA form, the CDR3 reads TGTGCCAGCAGTTACTCTTTTTCGGATGTCGGGGCTTTCTTT.

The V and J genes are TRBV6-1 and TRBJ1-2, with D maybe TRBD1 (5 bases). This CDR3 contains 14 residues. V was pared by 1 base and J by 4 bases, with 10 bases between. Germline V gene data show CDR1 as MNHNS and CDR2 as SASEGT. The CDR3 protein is CASSEGRDFYGYTF. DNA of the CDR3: TGTGCCAGCAGTGAAGGGAGGGACTTCTATGGCTACACCTTC.

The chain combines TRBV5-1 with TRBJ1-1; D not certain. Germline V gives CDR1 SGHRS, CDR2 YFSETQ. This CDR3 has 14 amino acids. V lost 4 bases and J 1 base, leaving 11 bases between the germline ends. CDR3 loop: CASSPTPGNTEAFF. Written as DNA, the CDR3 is TGCGCCAGCAGCCCCACCCCGGGGAACACTGAAGCTTTCTTT.

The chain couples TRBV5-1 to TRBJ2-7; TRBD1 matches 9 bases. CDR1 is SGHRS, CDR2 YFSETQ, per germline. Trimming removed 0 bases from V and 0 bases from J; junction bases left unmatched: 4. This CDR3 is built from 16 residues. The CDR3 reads CASSLDGQGISYEQYF. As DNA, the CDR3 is TGCGCCAGCAGCTTGGACGGACAGGGGATCTCCTACGAGCAGTACTTC. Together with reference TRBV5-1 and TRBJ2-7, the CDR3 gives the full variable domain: KAGVTQTPRYLIKTRGQQVTLSCSPISGHRSVSWYQQTPGQGLQFLFEYFSETQRNKGNFPGRFSGRQFSNSRSEMNVSTLELGDSALYLCASSLDGQGISYEQYFGPGTRLTVT.